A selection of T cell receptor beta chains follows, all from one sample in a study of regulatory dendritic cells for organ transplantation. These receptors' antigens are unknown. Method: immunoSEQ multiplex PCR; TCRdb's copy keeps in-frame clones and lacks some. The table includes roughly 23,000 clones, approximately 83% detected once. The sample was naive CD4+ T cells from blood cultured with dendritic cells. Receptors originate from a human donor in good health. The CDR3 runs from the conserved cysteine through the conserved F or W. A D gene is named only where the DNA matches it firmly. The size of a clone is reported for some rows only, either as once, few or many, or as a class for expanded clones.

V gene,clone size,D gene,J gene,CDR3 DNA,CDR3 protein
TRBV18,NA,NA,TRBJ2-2,TGTGCCAGCTCATCCCAACGGGAGCTGTTTTTT,CASSSQRELFF
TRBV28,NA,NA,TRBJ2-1,TGTGCCAGCAGTTTAGTCCTCGGTGAGCAGTTCTTC,CASSLVLGEQFF
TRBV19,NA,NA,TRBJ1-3,TGTGCCAGTAGTATAGCTCGGTATATGACTTTCTCTGGAAACACCATATATTTT,CASSIARYMTFSGNTIYF
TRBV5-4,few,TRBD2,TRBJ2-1,TGTGCCAGCAGCTTGAGCGGGTGGGAGGGGAATGAGCAGTTCTTC,CASSLSGWEGNEQFF
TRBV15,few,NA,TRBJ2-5,TGTGCCACCAGCAGAGGATCCGACAGGCCCCAAGAGACCCAGTACTTC,CATSRGSDRPQETQYF
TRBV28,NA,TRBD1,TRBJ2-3,TGTGCCAGCAGTTTAAGGGCGGACAGGACAGATACGCAGTATTTT,CASSLRADRTDTQYF
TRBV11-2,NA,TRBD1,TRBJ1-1,TGTGCCAGCAGCTCGGGACAGGGCGGACTTATGAACACTGAAGCTTTCTTT,CASSSGQGGLMNTEAFF
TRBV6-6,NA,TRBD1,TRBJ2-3,TGTGCCAGCAGTAGACAGGGGGCGGGAGATACGCAGTATTTT,CASSRQGAGDTQYF
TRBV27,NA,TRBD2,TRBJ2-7,TGTGCCAGCAGTTTATATGGCGGGAGGGCCTACGAGCAGTACTTC,CASSLYGGRAYEQYF
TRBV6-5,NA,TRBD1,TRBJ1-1,TGTGCCAGCAGTCCTAGAGGACAGGGGAGAACTGAAGCTTTCTTT,CASSPRGQGRTEAFF
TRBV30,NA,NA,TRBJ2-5,TGTGCCTGGAGTCGGGGTTACTGGGAGACCCAGTACTTC,CAWSRGYWETQYF
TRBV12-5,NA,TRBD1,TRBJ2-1,TGTGCTAGTGGTTTGGAAGAAAGAAACGCCTGGACAGGGGTTTACAATGAGCAGTTCTTC,CASGLEERNAWTGVYNEQFF
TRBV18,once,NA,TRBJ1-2,TGTGCCAGCTCACCGCTCACAGAGTCCTATGGCTACACCTTC,CASSPLTESYGYTF
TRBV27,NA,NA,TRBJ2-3,TGTGCCAGCAGTTTATTCCCGGGGACAGATACGCAGTATTTT,CASSLFPGTDTQYF
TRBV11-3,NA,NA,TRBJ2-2,TGTGCCAGCAGCCCGCACGGGGGCAACACCGGGGAGCTGTTTTTT,CASSPHGGNTGELFF
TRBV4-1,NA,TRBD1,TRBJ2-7,TGCGCCAGCAGCACACCGCCGGGACAGGGGCTCATAGAGCAGTACTTC,CASSTPPGQGLIEQYF
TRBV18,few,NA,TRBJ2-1,TGTGCCAGCTCACCACCACGGAGAACAAGTGAGCAGTTCTTC,CASSPPRRTSEQFF
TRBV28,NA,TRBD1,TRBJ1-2,TGTGCCAGCAGTTTACGGCAGGGGGTAAGCGGAGGCTACACCTTC,CASSLRQGVSGGYTF
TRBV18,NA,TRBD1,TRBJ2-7,TGTGCCAGCAGCAGGGACAGAGTAACCTCTAGTTCCTACGAGCAGTACTTC,CASSRDRVTSSSYEQYF
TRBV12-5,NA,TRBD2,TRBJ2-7,TGTGCTAGGTTCAGTAAACTAGCGGGCAGATACCGTAGGTACGAGCAGTACTTC,CARFSKLAGRYRRYEQYF
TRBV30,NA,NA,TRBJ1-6,TGTGCCTGGAATTTTAGGGGCGATTCACCCCTCCACTTT,CAWNFRGDSPLHF
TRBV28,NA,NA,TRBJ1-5,TGTGCCAGCAGTTGGGGCAACAGGGTTGGCGAGCCCCAGCATTTT,CASSWGNRVGEPQHF
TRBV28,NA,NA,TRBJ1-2,TGTGCCAGCAGTTTATGGGACCAGTCATATGGCTACACCTTC,CASSLWDQSYGYTF
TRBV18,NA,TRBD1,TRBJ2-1,TGTGCCAGCTCACCCGACAGGGAAGAGCAGTTCTTC,CASSPDREEQFF
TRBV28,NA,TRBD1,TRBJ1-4,TGTGCCAGCAGTTTTTACCGGGACAGGGATGAAAAACTGTTTTTT,CASSFYRDRDEKLFF
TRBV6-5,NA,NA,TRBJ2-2,TGTGCCAGCAGTTATTCTGTCGCGGGCGGGGAGCTGTTTTTT,CASSYSVAGGELFF
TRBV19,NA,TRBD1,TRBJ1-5,TGTGCCAGTAGTGGGACAGGCAATCAGCCCCAGCATTTT,CASSGTGNQPQHF
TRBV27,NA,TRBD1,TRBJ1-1,TGTGCCAGCAGTCCGAGGACAGGGAGGACTGAAGCTTTCTTT,CASSPRTGRTEAFF
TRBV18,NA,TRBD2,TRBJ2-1,TGTGCCAGCTCACCACTAGCGGGGGCTGACAATGAGCAGTTCTTC,CASSPLAGADNEQFF
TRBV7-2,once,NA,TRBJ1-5,TGTGCCAGCAGCTTGGACAGCGGCAATCAGCCCCAGCATTTT,CASSLDSGNQPQHF
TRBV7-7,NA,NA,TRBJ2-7,TGTGCTAGCAGCCCGACGGGGGCAGGGGTATGGGAGCAGTACTTC,CASSPTGAGVWEQYF
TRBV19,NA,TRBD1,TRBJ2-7,TGTGCCAGTAGTCCCCGGGACAGGGGCACCGAGCAGTACTTC,CASSPRDRGTEQYF
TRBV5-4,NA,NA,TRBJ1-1,TGTGCCAGCAGCTTGGGCGGACAGTTGAACACTGAAGCTTTCTTT,CASSLGGQLNTEAFF
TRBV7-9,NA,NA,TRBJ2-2,TGTGCCAGCAGCTTTGACAGCTTGAACACCGGGGAGCTGTTTTTT,CASSFDSLNTGELFF
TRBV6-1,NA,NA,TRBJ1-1,TGTGCCAGCAGTGACTGGGGCGGGACTGAAGCTTTCTTT,CASSDWGGTEAFF
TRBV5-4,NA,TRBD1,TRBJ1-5,TGTGCCAGCAGCTTGGGGCGGGGACAGCAACAGCATTTT,CASSLGRGQQQHF
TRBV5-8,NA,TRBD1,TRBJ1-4,TGTGCCAGCTCCTACGACGGGACAGGCGAAAAACTGTTTTTT,CASSYDGTGEKLFF
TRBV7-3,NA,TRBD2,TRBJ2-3,TGTGCCAGCAGCTTATGGGGGACTACACAAGATACGCAGTATTTT,CASSLWGTTQDTQYF
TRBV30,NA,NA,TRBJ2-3,TGTGCCTGGGGTCTCTTGTCTAGCACAGATACGCAGTATTTT,CAWGLLSSTDTQYF
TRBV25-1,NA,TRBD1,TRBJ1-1,TGTGCCAGCAGTGGGGACAGGGTCACTGAAGCTTTCTTT,CASSGDRVTEAFF
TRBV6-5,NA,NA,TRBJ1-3,TGTGCCAGCAGCCCTTACAGCGTATCTGGAAACACCATATATTTT,CASSPYSVSGNTIYF
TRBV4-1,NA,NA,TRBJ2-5,TGCGCCAGCAGCCAAGAGCCCACAAGGACCCAGTACTTC,CASSQEPTRTQYF
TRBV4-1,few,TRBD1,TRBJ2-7,TGCGCCAGCAGCCAAGATCTATATTCGGGACAGAACTACGAGCAGTACTTC,CASSQDLYSGQNYEQYF
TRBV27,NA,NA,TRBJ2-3,TGTGCCACCAGAGGCTTCAGGGGGGAGCGGGGGCGCACAGATACGCAGTATTTT,CATRGFRGERGRTDTQYF
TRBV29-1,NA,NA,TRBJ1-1,TGCAGCGTCGCTAGTATGCAGAACACTGAAGCTTTCTTT,CSVASMQNTEAFF
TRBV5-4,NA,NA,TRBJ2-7,TGTGCCAGCAGCCTACCGGGACCCTCCCGCGAGCAGTACTTC,CASSLPGPSREQYF
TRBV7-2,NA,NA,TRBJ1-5,TGTGCCAGCAGCTTAGGTATATCTCAGCCCCAGCATTTT,CASSLGISQPQHF
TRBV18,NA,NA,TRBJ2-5,TGTGCCAGCTCACCACCGTGGGACACAGAAGGCCAAGAGACCCAGTACTTC,CASSPPWDTEGQETQYF
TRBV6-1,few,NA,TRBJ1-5,TGTGCCAGCAGAATAGACAGCGGGCAGCCCCAGCATTTT,CASRIDSGQPQHF
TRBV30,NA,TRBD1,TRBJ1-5,TGTGCCTGGGGACAGGGGAGTCAGCCCCAGCATTTT,CAWGQGSQPQHF
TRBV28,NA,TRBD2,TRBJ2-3,TGTGCCAGCAGGCCAGGCCGGACTAGCGGGGCCAGGAGGGCGCAGTATTTT,CASRPGRTSGARRAQYF
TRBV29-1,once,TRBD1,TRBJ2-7,TGCAGCGTTGTGCAACAGGGGGCTTCCTACGAGCAGTACTTC,CSVVQQGASYEQYF
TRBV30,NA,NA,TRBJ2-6,TGTGCCTGTTCTCCTGGGGCCAACGTCCTGACTTTC,CACSPGANVLTF